The 31 T cell receptor beta chains listed next were all sequenced from one sample in a study of immune cell composition in non-small cell lung cancer. The protocol was immunoSEQ multiplex PCR, while the TCRdb copy is restricted to in-frame clones and leaves out a portion. The table includes over 4,500 clones, around three quarters detected once. Sequencing was carried out using lung tumor tissue. The receptors stem from a human donor with non-small cell lung cancer.

The chain joins TRBV23-1 to TRBJ2-1, with 7 bases matching TRBD1. TRBV23-1 is given ORF status, its function remaining uncertain. The CDR3 is made up of 15 amino acids. The V segment lost 7 bases and the J segment 10 bases; nucleotides outside the gene matches: 16. In DNA form, the CDR3 reads TGCGCCAGCACGGCAACAGGGGCCGGGCGTGGGGAGCAGTTCTTC. It specifies CASTATGAGRGEQFF.

This chain joins TRBV7-8 and TRBJ2-1, with TRBD2 matching 8 bases. With 4 bases clipped from V and 5 bases from J, the junction kept 10 bases outside the gene matches. Germline V gives CDR1 SGHVS, CDR2 FQNEAQ. The CDR3 covers 16 residues. CDR3 DNA: TGTGCCAGCAGCTCAACCGGGACTAGGCTGAACAATGAGCAGTTCTTC. Translation gives CASSSTGTRLNNEQFF.

This clone came up once. The chain recombines TRBV5-1 with TRBJ2-1; 12 bases align to TRBD2. The CDR3 runs 20 residues. Germline lookup yields CDR1 SGHRS and CDR2 YFSETQ. Trimming removed 2 bases from V and 0 bases from J; junction bases left unmatched: 12. The CDR3 nucleotides are TGCGCCAGCAGCTTCGAGGGACTAGCGGGCCGGGGGAGCTCCTACAATGAGCAGTTCTTC. Amino acids: CASSFEGLAGRGSSYNEQFF.

The rearrangement joins TRBV5-1 to TRBJ2-5, with 10 positions matching TRBD2. Germline CDR1 is SGHRS and CDR2 is YFSETQ. CDR3 length: 16 amino acids. Losses at the gene ends were 0 bases for V and 7 bases for J; bases not matched to a gene: 9. CDR3: CASSLDPSGGGGTQYF. The CDR3 bases are TGCGCCAGCAGCTTGGATCCTAGCGGGGGAGGTGGGACCCAGTACTTC.

This clone has only one observation. The chain recombines TRBV21-1 with TRBJ2-1; the table's D call, TRBD2, has no DNA check behind it. TRBV21-1 is noted as a pseudogene. The CDR3 covers 21 residues. The CDR3 spells CASSKGLHRKSSGQSYNEQFF. In DNA, the CDR3 is TGTGCCAGCAGCAAGGGGCTTCACAGAAAGAGTAGCGGCCAATCCTACAATGAGCAGTTCTTC.

This chain links TRBV18 with TRBJ2-3; tentative D call: TRBD1 (6 bases). V was cut by 3 bases and J by 2 bases, with 12 bases left in between. Germline V gene lookup returns CDR1 KGHSH and CDR2 LQKENI. This CDR3 spans 15 amino acids. The CDR3 region has the DNA TGTGCCAGCTCACCGGGACAACTTCCCACAGATACGCAGTATTTT. It encodes CASSPGQLPTDTQYF. Full variable domain (remainder filled in from reference TRBV18 and TRBJ2-3): NAGVMQNPRHLVRRRGQEARLRCSPMKGHSHVYWYRQLPEEGLKFMVYLQKENIIDESGMPKERFSAEFPKEGPSILRIQQVVRGDSAAYFCASSPGQLPTDTQYFGPGTRLTVL.

This clone was observed a few times. The junction departs from germline at one end; a sequencing error may be responsible. V and J are TRBV9 and TRBJ2-1; no reliable D call. The CDR3 runs to 13 residues. The germline V gene encodes CDR1 SGDLS and CDR2 YYNGEE. CDR3 sequence reads: CASSVGSNNEQFF. DNA for the CDR3: TGTGCCAGCAGCGTGGGCTCCAACAATGAGCAGTTCTTC. The whole variable domain, remainder taken from reference TRBV9 and TRBJ2-1, is DSGVTQTPKHLITATGQRVTLRCSPRSGDLSVYWYQQSLDQGLQFLIQYYNGEERAKGNILERFSAQQFPDLHSELNLSSLELGDSALYFCASSVGSNNEQFFGPGTRLTVL.

This rearrangement joins TRBV27 to TRBJ1-5; perhaps TRBD1 as D (6 bases). From germline, CDR1 is MNHEY and CDR2 SMNVEV (reference sequence). The CDR3 covers 14 residues. V shed 2 bases and J shed 2 bases, with 7 bases lying between them. Here the CDR3 DNA reads TGTGCCAGCAGTTTAAACAGGGGCAATCAGCCCCAGCATTTT. It specifies CASSLNRGNQPQHF.

This chain joins TRBV7-3 and TRBJ2-1, with 10 bases matching TRBD2. Germline values: CDR1 SGHTA, CDR2 FQGTGA. The CDR3 length is 16 residues. The V segment lost 2 bases and the J segment 6 bases; nucleotides outside the gene matches: 7. The CDR3 spells CASSLGGLASSNEQFF. The CDR3 DNA is TGTGCCAGCAGCTTAGGGGGACTAGCGAGTAGCAATGAGCAGTTCTTC.

The J gene is TRBJ2-7, the V gene TRBV5-1, with 8 bases identical to TRBD2. Trimming cost V 0 bases and J 0 bases; bases outside gene matches: 2. Germline values: CDR1 SGHRS, CDR2 YFSETQ. The CDR3 is made up of 15 amino acids. The CDR3 sequence: CASSLGAGGSYEQYF. The CDR3 coding sequence is TGCGCCAGCAGCTTGGGGGCGGGGGGCTCCTACGAGCAGTACTTC. Complete variable domain (other parts from reference TRBV5-1 and TRBJ2-7): KAGVTQTPRYLIKTRGQQVTLSCSPISGHRSVSWYQQTPGQGLQFLFEYFSETQRNKGNFPGRFSGRQFSNSRSEMNVSTLELGDSALYLCASSLGAGGSYEQYFGPGTRLTVT.

The V gene is TRBV7-2, the J gene TRBJ2-5; 7 nucleotides align to TRBD2. This CDR3 comprises 15 residues. J lost 5 bases, V lost 1 base, and 7 bases had no gene match. The germline CDR1 and CDR2 sequences are SGHTA and FQGNSA. The CDR3 region has the DNA TGTGCCAGCAGCTTAGGGGGAGGGAGTGAGGAGACCCAGTACTTC. Its translation is CASSLGGGSEETQYF.

The chain links TRBV5-4 to TRBJ1-2; 7 nucleotides agree with TRBD1. The length of the CDR3 is 14 residues. Germline lookup yields CDR1 SGHNT and CDR2 YYREEE (reference sequence). V lost 1 base to trimming and J lost 4 bases; unmatched junction nucleotides: 4. This CDR3 reads CASSLKGQSYGYTF. In DNA, the CDR3 is TGTGCCAGCAGCTTGAAGGGACAGTCCTATGGCTACACCTTC.

The rearrangement uses TRBV29-1 and TRBJ2-1; TRBD2 agrees at 15 bases. This CDR3 contains 18 residues. Germline V gives CDR1 SQVTM, CDR2 ANQGSEA. V gave up 5 bases and J gave up 4 bases; unmatched junction bases: 12. The CDR3 spells CSVSGTSGGPVPYNEQFF. In DNA, the CDR3 is TGCAGCGTTTCTGGGACTAGCGGGGGGCCGGTACCGTACAATGAGCAGTTCTTC.

The J gene is TRBJ2-3, the V gene TRBV30, with 7 bases aligning to TRBD2. CDR1 GTSNPN and CDR2 SVGIG come from the germline V gene (reference sequence). With 4 bases clipped from V and 6 bases from J, the junction kept 10 bases outside the gene matches. This CDR3 contains 14 residues. CDR3 amino acids: CAWNSWGGRDTQYF. CDR3 in DNA: TGTGCCTGGAATTCCTGGGGGGGAAGGGATACGCAGTATTTT.

This chain links TRBV21-1 with TRBJ2-1; the D call TRBD2 from the table was never checked on the DNA. TRBV21-1 is given as a pseudogene. The CDR3 runs 17 residues. This CDR3 reads CASSPHLGSQLNNEQFF. The CDR3 coding sequence is TGTGCCAGCAGCCCCCACCTCGGGAGCCAACTTAACAATGAGCAGTTCTTC.

The J gene is TRBJ2-1, the V gene TRBV6-4, with D maybe TRBD2 (7 bases). Germline CDR1 and CDR2: MRHNA and SNTAGT. The length of the CDR3 is 14 residues. V was clipped by 3 bases and J by 9 bases, with 15 bases between them. CDR3 DNA: TGTGCCAGCAGTGAACTAGGGGGGGTTGGTGAGCAGTTCTTC. Translation gives CASSELGGVGEQFF.

This chain joins TRBV5-6 and TRBJ2-1, with TRBD2 matching over 9 bases. The ends lost 5 bases at V and 6 bases at J; junction bases unmatched: 6. Germline CDR1 SGHDT, CDR2 YYEEEE. The CDR3 contains 14 residues. The CDR3 coding sequence is TGTGCCAGCAGTTACGCGGGGGGGCTCAATGAGCAGTTCTTC. This translates into CASSYAGGLNEQFF.

The chain links TRBV4-3 to TRBJ2-1; no firm D call. The CDR3 loop spans 14 amino acids. Trimming took 0 bases from V and 8 from J, leaving 11 bases between them. Looked up from germline, CDR1 is LGHNA and CDR2 is YSLEER. The CDR3: CASSQDLAGDEQFF. CDR3 in DNA: TGCGCCAGCAGCCAAGATCTTGCCGGAGATGAGCAGTTCTTC.

This rearrangement joins TRBV6-5 to TRBJ2-3; D not resolved. Per the germline V gene, CDR1 is MNHEY and CDR2 is SVGAGI. Trimming removed 6 bases from V and 1 base from J, with 8 bases in between. The CDR3 is 13 amino acids. The CDR3 spells CASRVTGTDTQYF. The CDR3, as DNA: TGTGCCAGCAGGGTAACTGGCACAGATACGCAGTATTTT.

The CDR3 protein is CASSPGEGQGVKYF. The CDR3 region has the DNA TGTGCCAGCAGTCCTGGGGAGGGACAGGGAGTTAAGTACTTC. V usage is TRBV5-5 and J usage is TRBJ2-7; TRBD1 aligns across 9 bases. The CDR3 covers 14 residues. V gave up 5 bases and J gave up 11 bases; unmatched junction bases: 14. CDR1 is SGHKS, CDR2 YYEKEE, per germline (reference sequence).

This clone was seen only a few times. The rearrangement uses TRBV4-3 and TRBJ2-7; D is perhaps TRBD2 (5 bases). The germline gives CDR1 LGHNA, CDR2 YSLEER. Trimming took off 0 bases at V and 12 bases at J, with 18 bases between the two ends. The length of the CDR3 is 14 residues. The CDR3, as DNA: TGCGCCAGCAGCCAAGAACGCGGAGTAGGGAGACGGTACTTC. Translated, it gives CASSQERGVGRRYF.

J is TRBJ1-1 and V is TRBV6-6; 10 bases are shared with TRBD1. The CDR3 totals 14 residues. Germline trimming cut 6 bases from V and 4 bases from J; bases unmatched to any gene: 5. CDR1 and CDR2 from the germline V gene are MNHNY and SVGAGI (reference sequence). The CDR3 nucleotides are TGTGCCAGCAGCCGTGGACAGGGGGGCACTGAAGCTTTCTTT. Translation gives CASSRGQGGTEAFF.

This clone was counted between two and nine times. The J gene is TRBJ2-3, the V gene TRBV10-3; TRBD2 aligns across 10 bases. The CDR3 spans 16 residues. Looked up from germline, CDR1 is ENHRY and CDR2 is SYGVKD. Losses at the gene ends were 7 bases for V and 2 bases for J; bases not matched to a gene: 9. CDR3 region: CAIKGTSAGNTDTQYF. CDR3 in DNA: TGTGCCATCAAGGGGACTAGCGCCGGAAACACAGATACGCAGTATTTT.

The chain recombines TRBV11-2 with TRBJ2-1; D gene unclear. Deletions cut 5 bases from V and 7 bases from J, with 6 bases between. This CDR3 region has 11 residues. Germline loops: CDR1 SGHAT, CDR2 FQNNGV. CDR3 sequence (DNA): TGTGCCAGCAGCCCGCAGAATGAGCAGTTCTTC. Its translation: CASSPQNEQFF.

The gene calls are TRBV7-8 and TRBJ1-6; D is uncertain. CDR3 length: 14 amino acids. Germline V lookup: CDR1 SGHVS, CDR2 FQNEAQ. Trimming left V 5 bases short and J 10 bases short, with 15 bases between. For the CDR3, the DNA is TGTGCCAGCAGCAGGCAACCGGGTTCGTCACCCCTCCACTTT. Its protein is CASSRQPGSSPLHF.

This chain links TRBV20-1 with TRBJ1-2; D is possibly TRBD1 (5 bases). The CDR3 totals 10 residues. Germline values: CDR1 DFQATT, CDR2 SNEGSKA (reference sequence). CDR3 region: CRGEGGGYTF. Written as DNA, the CDR3 is TGCAGAGGGGAGGGAGGTGGCTACACCTTC.

This chain links TRBV19 with TRBJ2-3; TRBD1 aligns across 8 bases. The CDR3 is 15 amino acids. Per the germline V gene, CDR1 is LNHDA and CDR2 is SQIVND (reference sequence). After removal of 6 bases from V and 1 base from J, the junction contained 6 bases not matched to a gene. The DNA for the CDR3 is TGTGCCAGTAGGGACGGACAGGGAGGCACAGATACGCAGTATTTT. It codes for CASRDGQGGTDTQYF.

The CDR3 protein is CASSPSGTGVQAFF. The CDR3 DNA follows: TGTGCCAGCTCACCGTCCGGGACAGGGGTCCAAGCTTTCTTT. V gene TRBV18 combines with J gene TRBJ1-1; 10 bases agree with TRBD1. The CDR3 extends over 14 amino acids. The germline V gene has CDR1 KGHSH and CDR2 LQKENI. The V segment lost 3 bases and the J segment 9 bases; nucleotides outside the gene matches: 7.

J is TRBJ2-1 and V is TRBV4-3, with 12 bases that match TRBD2. This CDR3 spans 15 amino acids. Germline V lookup: CDR1 LGHNA, CDR2 YSLEER. V lost 6 bases, J lost 5 bases, and 5 bases stayed unmatched. The CDR3 reads CASSRLAGEHNEQFF. CDR3 bases: TGCGCCAGCAGTAGACTAGCGGGAGAGCACAATGAGCAGTTCTTC.

This chain uses TRBV9 with TRBJ1-2, with D perhaps matching TRBD1 (5 bases). Between the trimmed V and J ends, which lost 0 bases and 8 bases, there was a span of 17 bases. The CDR3 has 15 residues. Germline values: CDR1 SGDLS, CDR2 YYNGEE. CDR3 bases: TGTGCCAGCAGCGTAGTCGGGGGGGATTCAGGAGGCTACACCTTC. This sequence encodes CASSVVGGDSGGYTF.

As to this clone: Other DNA sequences of this sample code for an identical CDR3. The rearrangement uses TRBV6-1 and TRBJ1-4, with D possibly TRBD1 on 5 matching bases. The germline V gene encodes CDR1 MNHNS and CDR2 SASEGT. The CDR3 runs to 15 residues. V was trimmed by 0 bases and J by 8 bases, leaving 13 bases between them. Here the CDR3 DNA reads TGTGCCAGCAGTGAAGCGCGGGGGGGTGTCGAAAAACTGTTTTTT. It translates to CASSEARGGVEKLFF.